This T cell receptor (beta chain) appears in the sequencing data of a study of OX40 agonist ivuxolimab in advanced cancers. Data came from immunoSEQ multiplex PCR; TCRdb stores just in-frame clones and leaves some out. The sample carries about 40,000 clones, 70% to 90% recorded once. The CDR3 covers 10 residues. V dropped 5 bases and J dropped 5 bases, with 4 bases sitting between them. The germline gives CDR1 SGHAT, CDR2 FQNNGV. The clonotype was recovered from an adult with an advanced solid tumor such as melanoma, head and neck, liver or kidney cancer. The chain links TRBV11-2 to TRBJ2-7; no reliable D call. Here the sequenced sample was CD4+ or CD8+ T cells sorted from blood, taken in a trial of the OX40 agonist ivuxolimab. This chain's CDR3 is CASSGNEQYF. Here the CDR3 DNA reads TGTGCCAGCAGCGGAAACGAGCAGTACTTC.